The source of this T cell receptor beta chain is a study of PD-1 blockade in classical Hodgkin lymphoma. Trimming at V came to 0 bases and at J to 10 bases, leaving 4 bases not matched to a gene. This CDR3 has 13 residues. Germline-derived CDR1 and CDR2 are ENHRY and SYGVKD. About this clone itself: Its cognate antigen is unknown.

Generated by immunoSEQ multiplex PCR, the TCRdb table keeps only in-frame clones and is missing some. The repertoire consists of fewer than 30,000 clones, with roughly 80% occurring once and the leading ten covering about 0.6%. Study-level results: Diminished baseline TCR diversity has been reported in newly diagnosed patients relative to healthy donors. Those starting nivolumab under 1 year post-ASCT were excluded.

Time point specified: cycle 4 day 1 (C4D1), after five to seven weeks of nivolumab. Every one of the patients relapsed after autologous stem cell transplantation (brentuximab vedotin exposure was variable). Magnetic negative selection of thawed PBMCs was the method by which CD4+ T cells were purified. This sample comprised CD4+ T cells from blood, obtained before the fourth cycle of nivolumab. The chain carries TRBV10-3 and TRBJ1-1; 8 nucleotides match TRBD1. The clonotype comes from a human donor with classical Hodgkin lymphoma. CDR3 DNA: TGTGCCATCAGTGAGTCCGACAGGGGCGTAGCTTTCTTT. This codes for CAISESDRGVAFF.